What follows are 21 T cell receptor beta chains derived from one specimen sequenced in a study of Ad26.COV2.S vaccination and SARS-CoV-2 variants. The sample's treatment: roughly 18 received Ad26.COV2.S at low or high dose, single or two shots; about 5 received placebo; per-sample allocation not given. It was on day 63 after the first vaccine or placebo injection that samples were taken. Method: immunoSEQ multiplex PCR; TCRdb's copy keeps in-frame clones and lacks some. The sample lists some 640,000 clones, around 92% occurring once. Sequenced here: peripheral blood, sampled in a trial of Ad26.COV2.S vaccine versus placebo. All receptors derive from a person between 18 and 60 years old who received the Ad26.COV2.S COVID-19 vaccine or a placebo.

This chain joins TRBV19 and TRBJ2-3, with D maybe TRBD2 (6 bases). The CDR3 loop spans 16 amino acids. Germline-derived CDR1 and CDR2 are LNHDA and SQIVND (reference sequence). Trimming pared 4 bases from V and 2 bases from J, leaving 16 bases between. CDR3: CASSSSGGQYTDTQYF. CDR3 DNA sequence: TGTGCCAGTAGTAGTAGCGGAGGCCAATACACAGATACGCAGTATTTT.

V gene TRBV7-9 combines with J gene TRBJ1-5, with 9 bases identical to TRBD1. V lost 9 bases, J lost 5 bases, and 8 bases stayed unmatched. CDR3 length: 14 amino acids. Germline V gene lookup returns CDR1 SEHNR and CDR2 FQNEAQ (reference sequence). The CDR3 spells CASGDREEDQPQHF. CDR3 sequence (DNA): TGTGCCAGTGGGGACAGGGAGGAGGATCAGCCCCAGCATTTT.

V is TRBV24-1 and J is TRBJ2-7, with D maybe TRBD2 (5 bases). V was clipped by 5 bases and J by 5 bases, with 12 bases between them. Germline CDR1 is KGHDR and CDR2 is SFDVKD. The CDR3 has 13 residues. Here the CDR3 reads CATSGSDYHEQYF. CDR3 in DNA: TGTGCCACCAGTGGTTCCGACTACCACGAGCAGTACTTC.

The CDR3 reads CATSDSLAGVSDTQYF. The CDR3 DNA follows: TGTGCCACCAGTGATTCCCTAGCGGGAGTGTCAGATACGCAGTATTTT. The chain couples TRBV24-1 to TRBJ2-3, with 10 bases aligning to TRBD2. V shed 2 bases, J shed 4 bases, and the junction held 5 bases outside the gene matches. The length of the CDR3 is 16 residues. The germline CDR1 and CDR2 sequences are KGHDR and SFDVKD.

The J gene is TRBJ2-3, the V gene TRBV6-2 or TRBV6-3; weak D call: TRBD2 (6 bases). V lost 5 bases and J 4 bases, leaving 16 bases between the germline ends. Germline V gives CDR1 MNHEY, CDR2 SVGEGT. CDR3 length equals 15 residues. CDR3 protein: CASSGWPGASDTQYF. The CDR3 coding sequence is TGTGCCAGCAGTGGCTGGCCGGGAGCCTCAGATACGCAGTATTTT.

The chain carries TRBV5-1 and TRBJ2-4; the D gene is possibly TRBD1 (5 bases). This CDR3 comprises 15 residues. The germline V gene has CDR1 SGHRS and CDR2 YFSETQ. The V end was cut by 0 bases, the J end by 9 bases, with 16 bases between. CDR3 coding DNA: TGCGCCAGCAGCTTGGAATGGGGCCAGGGTCTCATTCAGTACTTC. It specifies CASSLEWGQGLIQYF.

The rearrangement uses TRBV4-3 and TRBJ2-7; D gene ambiguous. Looked up from germline, CDR1 is LGHNA and CDR2 is YSLEER. The germline V and J ends were trimmed by 0 bases and 6 bases, with 15 bases remaining between them. The CDR3 is 15 amino acids. Here the CDR3 reads CASSQEPRAAGEQYF. The CDR3 DNA sequence: TGCGCCAGCAGCCAAGAGCCAAGGGCCGCCGGCGAGCAGTACTTC.

This clone came up once. Other DNA sequences in this sample translate to the same CDR3. This sequence joins TRBV5-1 and TRBJ2-5, with TRBD1 matching 8 bases. Germline CDR1 is SGHRS and CDR2 is YFSETQ. Trimming took 4 bases from V and 1 from J; bases not matched to a gene: 3. The CDR3 runs to 14 residues. The CDR3 protein is CASSLGQGQETQYF. The CDR3 nucleotides are TGCGCCAGCAGCCTAGGACAGGGCCAAGAGACCCAGTACTTC.

The rearrangement links TRBV27 to TRBJ2-7; TRBD2 agrees at 13 bases. The CDR3 contains 14 residues. J lost 7 bases, V lost 7 bases, and 7 bases had no gene match. Germline V gene data show CDR1 as MNHEY and CDR2 as SMNVEV (reference sequence). CDR3 in DNA: TGTGCCAGCATTCGGACTAGCGGGGGTCGGGAGCAGTACTTC. Amino acids: CASIRTSGGREQYF.

The CDR3 coding sequence is TGCGCCAGCAGCTCGCCGGGGGGCTGGACTGAAGCTTTCTTT. It specifies CASSSPGGWTEAFF. The chain employs TRBV5-1 and TRBJ1-1; possibly TRBD1 for D (6 bases). This CDR3 is built from 14 residues. With 3 bases removed from V and 5 bases from J, the gap between germline ends came to 14 bases. Per germline, CDR1 SGHRS and CDR2 YFSETQ.

On this clone itself: Other DNA sequences in the same sample also yield this CDR3. The chain carries TRBV5-1 and TRBJ2-3; D not certain. CDR3 length: 13 residues. V lost 2 bases and J 0 bases, leaving 4 bases between the germline ends. Per germline, CDR1 SGHRS and CDR2 YFSETQ. The CDR3: CASSFGSTDTQYF. Here the CDR3 DNA reads TGCGCCAGCAGCTTTGGTAGCACAGATACGCAGTATTTT. The full variable domain, with the rest looked up from reference TRBV5-1 and TRBJ2-3, is KAGVTQTPRYLIKTRGQQVTLSCSPISGHRSVSWYQQTPGQGLQFLFEYFSETQRNKGNFPGRFSGRQFSNSRSEMNVSTLELGDSALYLCASSFGSTDTQYFGPGTRLTVL.

The DNA for the CDR3 is TGTGCCAGTAGTACGGGGACAGGATACCAAGAGACCCAGTACTTC. It encodes CASSTGTGYQETQYF. The genes are TRBV19 and TRBJ2-5; the match to TRBD1 covers 8 bases. Germline values: CDR1 LNHDA, CDR2 SQIVND (reference sequence). The CDR3 totals 15 residues. V gave up 4 bases and J gave up 0 bases; unmatched junction bases: 4. Combining the CDR3 with reference TRBV19 and TRBJ2-5 gives the whole variable domain DGGITQSPKYLFRKEGQNVTLSCEQNLNHDAMYWYRQDPGQGLRLIYYSQIVNDFQKGDIAEGYSVSREKKESFPLTVTSAQKNPTAFYLCASSTGTGYQETQYFGPGTRLLVL.

Here the CDR3 reads CASSLEGKSTDTQYF. The CDR3 bases are TGCGCCAGCAGCTTGGAGGGCAAAAGCACAGATACGCAGTATTTT. J is TRBJ2-3 and V is TRBV5-1; D unclear. V lost 0 bases, J lost 0 bases, and 8 bases lay in between. In germline, CDR1 is SGHRS, CDR2 YFSETQ. CDR3 length: 15 residues.

V and J are TRBV19 and TRBJ2-7; D remains ambiguous. CDR1 is LNHDA and CDR2 is SQIVND in the germline V gene (reference sequence). The CDR3 contains 15 residues. V was trimmed by 1 base and J by 2 bases, leaving 12 bases between them. In nucleotides, the CDR3 is TGTGCCAGTAGTATAGCCTTTACCTCGACCTACGAGCAGTACTTC. It yields the protein CASSIAFTSTYEQYF.

As for this clone: The sample carries other DNA sequences with the same CDR3. The chain combines TRBV7-2 with TRBJ2-5; the match to TRBD1 covers 8 bases. This CDR3 contains 13 residues. Germline values: CDR1 SGHTA, CDR2 FQGNSA. Trimming at V came to 4 bases and at J to 5 bases, leaving 3 bases not matched to a gene. The CDR3 bases are TGTGCCAGCAGCTCCGGACAGGGCGAGACCCAGTACTTC. As protein: CASSSGQGETQYF.

V gene TRBV19 combines with J gene TRBJ1-1, with 7 bases identical to TRBD1. This CDR3 has 13 residues. V dropped 5 bases and J dropped 3; count of bases not matched to a gene: 3. CDR1 LNHDA and CDR2 SQIVND come from the germline V gene (reference sequence). For the CDR3, the DNA is TGTGCCAGTAGTGTCGACAGGGACACTGAAGCTTTCTTT. As protein: CASSVDRDTEAFF.

The chain uses TRBV9 and TRBJ1-2; the match to TRBD1 covers 8 bases. Germline CDR1 and CDR2: SGDLS and YYNGEE. This CDR3 is built from 17 residues. V dropped 4 bases and J dropped 5; count of bases not matched to a gene: 16. CDR3 region: CASSPQPWTGSEYGYTF. CDR3 DNA sequence: TGTGCCAGCAGCCCCCAACCATGGACAGGGTCAGAGTATGGCTACACCTTC.

This clone was seen more than once but under ten times. V and J are TRBV7-9 and TRBJ1-6; TRBD1 aligns across 11 bases. The germline CDR1 and CDR2 sequences are SEHNR and FQNEAQ (reference sequence). This CDR3 has 17 amino acids. Trimming removed 3 bases from V and 6 bases from J; junction bases left unmatched: 7. The CDR3 sequence: CASSFTGTGGLNSPLHF. Here the CDR3 DNA reads TGTGCCAGCAGCTTTACCGGGACAGGGGGTCTTAATTCACCCCTCCACTTT. The whole variable domain, remainder taken from reference TRBV7-9 and TRBJ1-6, is DTGVSQNPRHKITKRGQNVTFRCDPISEHNRLYWYRQTLGQGPEFLTYFQNEAQLEKSRLLSDRFSAERPKGSFSTLEIQRTEQGDSAMYLCASSFTGTGGLNSPLHFGNGTRLTVT.

This rearrangement joins TRBV4-1 to TRBJ2-2; D may be TRBD2 (5 bases). The CDR3 runs 13 residues. Trimming left V 4 bases short and J 2 bases short, with 5 bases between. Germline V CDR1 and CDR2: MGHRA, YSYEKL. DNA of the CDR3: TGCGCCAGCAGCCGGACTAACACCGGGGAGCTGTTTTTT. Translating it yields CASSRTNTGELFF.

The chain uses TRBV30 and TRBJ2-2; 8 bases line up with TRBD2. The CDR3 covers 15 residues. Germline CDR1 and CDR2: GTSNPN and SVGIG (reference sequence). The trim removed 6 bases at V and 2 bases at J, leaving 8 bases unmatched. The CDR3 sequence: CACHISGTNTGELFF. The CDR3 DNA follows: TGTGCCTGTCATATTAGCGGGACTAACACCGGGGAGCTGTTTTTT. Looking up the rest from reference TRBV30 and TRBJ2-2 gives the full variable domain: SQTIHQWPATLVQPVGSPLSLECTVEGTSNPNLYWYRQAAGRGLQLLFYSVGIGQISSEVPQNLSASRPQDRQFILSSKKLLLSDSGFYLCACHISGTNTGELFFGEGSRLTVL.

Concerning this clone itself: This same CDR3 is encoded by further DNA sequences in the sample. V usage is TRBV7-9 and J usage is TRBJ2-1; D gene unclear. The CDR3 has 15 amino acids. The germline V and J ends were trimmed by 2 bases and 0 bases, with 8 bases remaining between them. Germline V gene sequence: CDR1 SEHNR, CDR2 FQNEAQ (reference sequence). The DNA of the CDR3 is TGTGCCAGCAGCTTAAGGGCAGGCTCCTACAATGAGCAGTTCTTC. Residues: CASSLRAGSYNEQFF.